This record concerns one T cell receptor beta chain sequence. Its antigen is unidentified. This specimen comes from a study of response to subunit inactivated influenza vaccine. TCRdb used MiXCR to reprocess the RT-PCR reads, holding one entry per CDR3 protein. The repertoire holds approximately 530,000 distinct CDR3 sequences, less than 7.5% seen once, with about 12% in the top ten. Whole-study findings and limits: Each seasonal flu vaccination may recruit only limited new T cells, authors suggested.

Unmatched junction bases numbered 4, after V lost 6 bases and J lost 4 bases. CDR1 and CDR2 from the germline V gene are MDHEN and SYDVKM. This CDR3 has 14 amino acids. Material: PBMCs from blood, obtained around 2 years after vaccination. This sequence originates from a man aged 50-75 years who received an inactivated influenza vaccine. The chain links TRBV28 to TRBJ1-2, with 11 bases aligning to TRBD1. The CDR3 bases are TGTGCCAGCAGGACCGGGACAGGGGGCTATGGCTACACCTTC. Its translation: CASRTGTGGYGYTF.